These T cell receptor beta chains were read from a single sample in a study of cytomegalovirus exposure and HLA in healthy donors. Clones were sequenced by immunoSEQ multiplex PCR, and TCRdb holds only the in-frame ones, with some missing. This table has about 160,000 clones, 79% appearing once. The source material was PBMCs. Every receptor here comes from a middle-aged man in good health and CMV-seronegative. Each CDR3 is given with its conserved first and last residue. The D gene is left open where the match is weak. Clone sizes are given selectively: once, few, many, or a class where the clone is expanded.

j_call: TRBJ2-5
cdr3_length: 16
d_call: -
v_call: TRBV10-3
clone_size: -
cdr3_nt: TGTGCCATCAGTGCCCCGGGGGTAGCGCCCGGAGGGGAGCAGTACTTC
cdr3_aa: CAISAPGVAPGGEQYF

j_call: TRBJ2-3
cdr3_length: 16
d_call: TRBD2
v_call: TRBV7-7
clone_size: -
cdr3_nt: TGTGCTAGCAGCTTAGGACTAGCGGGAGTCGGAGATACGCAGTATTTT
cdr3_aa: CASSLGLAGVGDTQYF

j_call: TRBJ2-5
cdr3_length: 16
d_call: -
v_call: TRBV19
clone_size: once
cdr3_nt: TGTGCCAGTAGTAACCCTCGGGGAGTGGAAGGGGAGACCCAGTACTTC
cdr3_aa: CASSNPRGVEGETQYF

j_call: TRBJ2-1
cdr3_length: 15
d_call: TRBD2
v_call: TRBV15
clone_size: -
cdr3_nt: TGTGCCACCAGCAGAGATTCTAGCGGGAGTCGGGAGCAGTTCTTC
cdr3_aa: CATSRDSSGSREQFF

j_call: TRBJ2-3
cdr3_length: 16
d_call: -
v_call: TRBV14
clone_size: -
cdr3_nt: TGTGCCAGCAGCCGCGCGGGGGGACAGCGCACAGATACGCAGTATTTT
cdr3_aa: CASSRAGGQRTDTQYF

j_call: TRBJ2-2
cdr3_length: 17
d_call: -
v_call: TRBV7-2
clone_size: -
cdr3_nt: TGTGCCAGCAGCTTACTCGGTAGCGGCGCGAACACCGGGGAGCTGTTTTTT
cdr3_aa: CASSLLGSGANTGELFF

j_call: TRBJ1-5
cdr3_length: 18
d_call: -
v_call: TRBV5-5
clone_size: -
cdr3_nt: TGTGCCAGCAGCAAGATTTTTCAGGGTCGGGTAAGCAATCAGCCCCAGCATTTT
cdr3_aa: CASSKIFQGRVSNQPQHF

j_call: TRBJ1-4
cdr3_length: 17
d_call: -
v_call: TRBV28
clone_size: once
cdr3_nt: TGTGCCAGCCGCCCCGGGGGGCCCCTAGGAACTAATGAAAAACTGTTTTTT
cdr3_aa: CASRPGGPLGTNEKLFF

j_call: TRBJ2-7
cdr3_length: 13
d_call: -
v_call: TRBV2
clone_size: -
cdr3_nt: TGTGCCAGCAGTGCACAGGGTTTCAACGAGCAGTACTTC
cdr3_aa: CASSAQGFNEQYF

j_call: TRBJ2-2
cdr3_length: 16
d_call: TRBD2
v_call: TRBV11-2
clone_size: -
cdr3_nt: TGTGCCAGCAGCTTATACCCTAGCGGGAACACCGGGGAGCTGTTTTTT
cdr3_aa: CASSLYPSGNTGELFF

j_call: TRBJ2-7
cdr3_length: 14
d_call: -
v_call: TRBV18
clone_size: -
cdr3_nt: TGTGCCAGCTCACCAAAAACAGGGATGGGCGAGCAGTACTTC
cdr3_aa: CASSPKTGMGEQYF

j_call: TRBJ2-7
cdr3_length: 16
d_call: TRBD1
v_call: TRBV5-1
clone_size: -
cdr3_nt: TGCGCCAGCAGCTTGGGGACAGGGCCGAGCTCCTACGAGCAGTACTTC
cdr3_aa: CASSLGTGPSSYEQYF

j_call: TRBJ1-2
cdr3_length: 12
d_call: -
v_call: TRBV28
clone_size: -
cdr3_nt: TGTGCCAGCAGTTTAGGACAGTATGGCTACACCTTC
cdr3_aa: CASSLGQYGYTF

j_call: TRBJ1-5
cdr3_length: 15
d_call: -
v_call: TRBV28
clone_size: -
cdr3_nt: TGTGCCAGCGTGAAAAAGAAACAGGGCGGTCAGCCCCAGCATTTT
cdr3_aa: CASVKKKQGGQPQHF

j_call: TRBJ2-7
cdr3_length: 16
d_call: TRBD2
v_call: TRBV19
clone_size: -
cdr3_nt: TGTGCCAGTAGCCATCCCGGGACTAGGAAAATTTACGAGCAGTACTTC
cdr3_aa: CASSHPGTRKIYEQYF

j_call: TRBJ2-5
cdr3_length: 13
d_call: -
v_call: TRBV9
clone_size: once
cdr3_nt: TGTGCCAGCAGCGTACAGCCTAGAAAGACCCAGTACTTC
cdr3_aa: CASSVQPRKTQYF

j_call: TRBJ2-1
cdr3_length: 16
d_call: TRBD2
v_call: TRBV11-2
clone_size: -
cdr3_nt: TGTGCCAGCAGCTTAGCAGGCGGGAGGGTTTACAATGAGCAGTTCTTC
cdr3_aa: CASSLAGGRVYNEQFF

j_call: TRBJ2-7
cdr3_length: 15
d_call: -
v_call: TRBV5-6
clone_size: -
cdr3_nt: TGTGCCAGCAGCTTGGTGGCAGGGGGGCTCAACGAGCAGTACTTC
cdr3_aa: CASSLVAGGLNEQYF

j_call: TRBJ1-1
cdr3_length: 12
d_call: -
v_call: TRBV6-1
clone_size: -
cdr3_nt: TGTGCCAGTACGGAGATGAACACTGAAGCTTTCTTT
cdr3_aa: CASTEMNTEAFF

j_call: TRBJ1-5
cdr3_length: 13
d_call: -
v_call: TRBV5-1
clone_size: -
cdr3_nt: TGCGCCAGCAGCCGAGATAGCAATCAGCCCCAGCATTTT
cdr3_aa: CASSRDSNQPQHF

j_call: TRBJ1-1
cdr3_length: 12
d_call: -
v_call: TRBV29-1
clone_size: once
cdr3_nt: TGCAGCGTTGACCGGTCGAACACTAAAGCTTTCTTT
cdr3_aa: CSVDRSNTKAFF

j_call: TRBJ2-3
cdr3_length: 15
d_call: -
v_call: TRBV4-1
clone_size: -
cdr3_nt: TGCGCCAGCAGCCAAGTAGAGGGAGGCACAGATACGCAGTATTTT
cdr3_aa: CASSQVEGGTDTQYF

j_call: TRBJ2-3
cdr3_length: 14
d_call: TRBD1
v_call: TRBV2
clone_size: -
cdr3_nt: TGTGCCAGCGGGAGACAGGGGGGATCAGATACGCAGTATTTT
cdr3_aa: CASGRQGGSDTQYF

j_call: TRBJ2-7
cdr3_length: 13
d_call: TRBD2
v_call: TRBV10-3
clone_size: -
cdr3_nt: TGTGCCACTGCACTAGCGGGAGAATACGAGCAGTACTTC
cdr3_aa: CATALAGEYEQYF

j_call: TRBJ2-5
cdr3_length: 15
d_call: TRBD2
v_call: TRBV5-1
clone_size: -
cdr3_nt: TGCGCCAGCAGCTTTCGGAGTAGCGGGCAAGAGACCCAGTACTTC
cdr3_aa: CASSFRSSGQETQYF

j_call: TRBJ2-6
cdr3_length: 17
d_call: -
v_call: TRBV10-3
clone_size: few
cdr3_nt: TGTGCCATCAGTGATGAATGGCCGGTAGCTGGGGCCAACGGCCTGACTTTC
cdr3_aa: CAISDEWPVAGANGLTF

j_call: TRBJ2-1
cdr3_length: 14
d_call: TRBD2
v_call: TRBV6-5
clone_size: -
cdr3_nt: TGTGCCAGCCGGCGGGAGGTGAGCCGCGATGAGCAGTTCTTC
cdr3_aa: CASRREVSRDEQFF

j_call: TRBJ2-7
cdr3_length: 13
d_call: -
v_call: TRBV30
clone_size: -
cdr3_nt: TGTGCCTGGAGTGGGGCCAGGGCCTACGAGCAGTACTTC
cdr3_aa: CAWSGARAYEQYF

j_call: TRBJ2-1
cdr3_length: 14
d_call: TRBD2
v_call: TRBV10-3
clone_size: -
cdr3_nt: TGTGCCATCAGCCCCGGGACTAGCGGGCTCCTGCAGTTCTTC
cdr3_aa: CAISPGTSGLLQFF

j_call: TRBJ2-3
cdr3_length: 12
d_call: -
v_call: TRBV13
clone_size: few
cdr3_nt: TGTGCCAGCAGCGAGGTGAGGGATACGCAGTATTTT
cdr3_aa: CASSEVRDTQYF

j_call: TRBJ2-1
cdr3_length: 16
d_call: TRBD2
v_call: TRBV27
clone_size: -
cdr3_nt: TGTGCCAGCAGTGGATGGAGTAGCGGGAGTGCGGATGAGCAGTTCTTC
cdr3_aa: CASSGWSSGSADEQFF

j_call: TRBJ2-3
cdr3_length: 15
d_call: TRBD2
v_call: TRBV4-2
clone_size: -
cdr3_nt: TGTGCCAGCAGCCCGGGACTAGCGGGAGGAGATACGCAGTATTTT
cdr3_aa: CASSPGLAGGDTQYF

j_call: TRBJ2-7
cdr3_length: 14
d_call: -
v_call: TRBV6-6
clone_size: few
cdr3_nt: TGTGCCAGTCCGACAGATAATCACCACTACGAGCAGTACTTC
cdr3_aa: CASPTDNHHYEQYF

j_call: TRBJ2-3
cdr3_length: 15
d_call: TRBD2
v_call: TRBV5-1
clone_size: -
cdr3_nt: TGCGCCAGCAGCTTGGAACTAGCGGCCACAGATACGCAGTATTTT
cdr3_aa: CASSLELAATDTQYF

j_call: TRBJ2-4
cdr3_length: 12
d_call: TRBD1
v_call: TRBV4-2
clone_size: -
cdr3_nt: TGTGCCAGCAGAGGACAGGAAAACAGTCAGTACTTC
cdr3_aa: CASRGQENSQYF

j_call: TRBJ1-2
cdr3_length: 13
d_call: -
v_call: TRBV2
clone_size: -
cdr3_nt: TGTGCCAGCAGTGAACAGGGCAACTATGGCTACACCTTC
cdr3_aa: CASSEQGNYGYTF

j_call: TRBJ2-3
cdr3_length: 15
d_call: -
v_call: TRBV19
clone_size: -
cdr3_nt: TGTGCCTCAAGCCCCGTGGGCCTTTATACAGATACGCAGTATTTT
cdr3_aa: CASSPVGLYTDTQYF

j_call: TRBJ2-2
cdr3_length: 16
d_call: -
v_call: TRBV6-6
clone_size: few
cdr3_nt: TGTGCCAGCAGTTTACTCAGGCCCGCGAACACCGGGGAGCTGTTTTTT
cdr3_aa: CASSLLRPANTGELFF

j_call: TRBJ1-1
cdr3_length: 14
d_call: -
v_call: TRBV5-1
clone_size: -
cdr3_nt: TGCGCCAGCAGCGCGATCATAACAGGGTCTGAAGCTTTCTTT
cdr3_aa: CASSAIITGSEAFF

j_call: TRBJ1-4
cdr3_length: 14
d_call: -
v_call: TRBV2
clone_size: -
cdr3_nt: TGTGCCAGCAGCCGCCAGGGCGTTAATGAAAAACTGTTTTTT
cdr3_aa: CASSRQGVNEKLFF

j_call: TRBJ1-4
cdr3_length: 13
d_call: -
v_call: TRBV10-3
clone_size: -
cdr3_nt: TGTGCCATCAGTGAAGGGGAAGATGAGAAACTGTTTTTT
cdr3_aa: CAISEGEDEKLFF

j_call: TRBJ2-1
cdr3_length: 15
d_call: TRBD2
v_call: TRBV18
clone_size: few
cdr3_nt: TGTGCCAGCTCGGAGACTAGCGGACCCTACAATGAGCAGTTCTTC
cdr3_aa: CASSETSGPYNEQFF

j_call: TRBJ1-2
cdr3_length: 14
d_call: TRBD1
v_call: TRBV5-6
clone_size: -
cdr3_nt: TGTGCCAGCAGCTTAAGACAGGGCCGTTATGGCTACACCTTC
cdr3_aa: CASSLRQGRYGYTF

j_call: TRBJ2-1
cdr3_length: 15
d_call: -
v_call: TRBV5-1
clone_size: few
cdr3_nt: TGCGCCAGCAGCTTGGTTCTAGCCGGCTACAATGAGCAGTTCTTC
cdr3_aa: CASSLVLAGYNEQFF

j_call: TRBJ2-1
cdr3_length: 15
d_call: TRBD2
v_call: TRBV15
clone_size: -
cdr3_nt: TGTGCCACCAGCAAAAGCGGGAGGAGAAACAATGAGCAGTTCTTC
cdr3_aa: CATSKSGRRNNEQFF

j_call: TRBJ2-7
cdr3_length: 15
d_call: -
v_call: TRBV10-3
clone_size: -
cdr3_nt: TGTGCCATCAGTGAAATCTCCGGGGAATTCTACGAGCAGTACTTC
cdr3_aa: CAISEISGEFYEQYF

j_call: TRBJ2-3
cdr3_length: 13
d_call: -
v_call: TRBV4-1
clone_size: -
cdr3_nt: TGCGCCAGCAGAAGGCCGGGACGGGGAGGGCAGTATTTT
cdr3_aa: CASRRPGRGGQYF

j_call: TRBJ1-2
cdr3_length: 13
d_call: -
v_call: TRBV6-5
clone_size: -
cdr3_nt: TGTGCCAGCGGCCCGAGGACAAGCTATGGCTACACCTTC
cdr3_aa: CASGPRTSYGYTF

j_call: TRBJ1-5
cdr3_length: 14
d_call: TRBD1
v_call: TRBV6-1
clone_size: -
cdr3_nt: TGTGCCAGCAGAGATTGGACAGGGCATCAGCCCCAGCATTTT
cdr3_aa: CASRDWTGHQPQHF

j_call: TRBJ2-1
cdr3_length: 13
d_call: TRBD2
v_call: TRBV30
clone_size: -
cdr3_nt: TGTGCTGGCGGACTAGCGGGGGTGAATGAGCAGTTCTTC
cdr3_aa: CAGGLAGVNEQFF

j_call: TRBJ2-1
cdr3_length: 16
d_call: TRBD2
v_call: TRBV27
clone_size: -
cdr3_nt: TGTGCCAGCAGCCAGAGGGGCGGGAGAGGGTACAATGAGCAGTTCTTC
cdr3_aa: CASSQRGGRGYNEQFF

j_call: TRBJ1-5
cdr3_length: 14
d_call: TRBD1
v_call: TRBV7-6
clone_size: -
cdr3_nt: TGTGCCAGCAGCACCGGACAGGCGGATCAGCCCCAGCATTTT
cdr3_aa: CASSTGQADQPQHF

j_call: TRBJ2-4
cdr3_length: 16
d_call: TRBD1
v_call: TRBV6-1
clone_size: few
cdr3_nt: TGTGCCAGCAGTGCCCGCACACAGGGGGCGCCTGACAGTCAGTACTTC
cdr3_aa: CASSARTQGAPDSQYF

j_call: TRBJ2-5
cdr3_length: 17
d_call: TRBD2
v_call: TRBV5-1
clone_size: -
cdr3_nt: TGCGCCAGCAGCCCGGGGAGTAGCGGGAGACGGGAGGTGACCCAGTACTTC
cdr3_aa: CASSPGSSGRREVTQYF

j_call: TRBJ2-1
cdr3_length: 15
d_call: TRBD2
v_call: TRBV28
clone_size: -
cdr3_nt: TGTGCCAGCAGTTTACCCGGGACTAGCGTCAATGAGCAGTTCTTC
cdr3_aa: CASSLPGTSVNEQFF